The rows below give T cell receptor beta chains drawn from one sample of a study of T-cell reconstitution after alpha-beta-depleted transplantation in children. TCRdb redid the calling of the PCR reads with MiXCR, one entry per CDR3 protein. Among about 980,000 distinct CDR3 sequences, roughly 29% were seen once, and the ten largest hold under 30%. The sample consisted of PBMCs, mostly from graft donor cells, taken 360 days after TCRalphabeta/CD19-depleted stem cell transplant. The receptors come from a boy less than two years old who had a stem cell transplant for SCID, so the T cells may come from the graft donor. The CDR3 runs from the conserved cysteine through the conserved F or W. D genes are given only for firm matches. Where a row states a size, it is once, few, many or the class of an expanded clone; other rows omit it.

length,V,D,size,J,DNA,CDR3
13,TRBV5-1,-,-,TRBJ2-2,TGCGCCAGCTTGGGAAGGGCGCCCGGGGAGCTGTTTTTT,CASLGRAPGELFF
15,TRBV5-1,-,-,TRBJ2-2,TGCGCCAGCAGCGCCAGGGACCCGAACACCGGGGAGCTGTTTTTT,CASSARDPNTGELFF
15,TRBV18,-,-,TRBJ1-1,TGTGCCAGCTCACCGAGTAACGGTTTGAACACTGAAGCTTTCTTT,CASSPSNGLNTEAFF
15,TRBV5-1,TRBD1,many,TRBJ2-3,TGTGCCAGCAGCCTCGAGGGACAGGGGACAGATACGCAGTATTTT,CASSLEGQGTDTQYF
15,TRBV7-2,-,few,TRBJ2-4,TGTGCCAGCAGCTTAGGGGCAACGGCCAAAAACATTCAGTACTTC,CASSLGATAKNIQYF
13,TRBV7-3,-,-,TRBJ1-6,TGTGCCAGCAGCTCCTCAGAGGTTTCACCCCTCCACTTT,CASSSSEVSPLHF
17,TRBV20-1,TRBD2,-,TRBJ2-7,TGCAGTGCTAGGGGATCGGCGGGGGATTCTTCCTCCTACGAGCAGTACTTC,CSARGSAGDSSSYEQYF
14,TRBV12-3/TRBV12-4,-,-,TRBJ2-2,TGTGCCAGCAGCCATGGCGGAATAGCCGGGGAGCTGTTTTTT,CASSHGGIAGELFF
14,TRBV12-3/TRBV12-4,TRBD1,-,TRBJ2-2,TGTGCCAGCAGTCCCCCCCGGGACAGCGGGGAGCTGTTTTTT,CASSPPRDSGELFF
16,TRBV5-1,-,-,TRBJ1-4,TGCGCCAGCAGCCCCCGCCCGGGGCGCCGTAATGAAAAACTGTTTTTT,CASSPRPGRRNEKLFF
17,TRBV5-1,TRBD1,once,TRBJ2-2,TGCGCCAGCATGGGGAGTGGGGGACAGCCTAACACCGGGGAGCTGTTTTTT,CASMGSGGQPNTGELFF
15,TRBV28,-,many,TRBJ2-7,TGTGCCAGCAGCCCGGACTTTGAGGGGGCCTACGAGCAGTACTTC,CASSPDFEGAYEQYF
16,TRBV20-1,-,-,TRBJ1-3,TGCAGTGCTAGAGAACTCGGGGCGTGGCCTGGAAACACCATATATTTT,CSARELGAWPGNTIYF
15,TRBV12-3/TRBV12-4,-,few,TRBJ2-1,TGTGCCAGCACAGGGGCCAAGAGCTCCTACAATGAGCAGTTCTTC,CASTGAKSSYNEQFF
16,TRBV19,-,-,TRBJ1-3,TGTGCCAGTATTTCGTTCGGCGGTGGCCCCAAGAACACCATATATTTT,CASISFGGGPKNTIYF
13,TRBV30,-,few,TRBJ2-5,TGTGCCTGGAGACAGGGAGCCCAAGAGACCCAGTACTTC,CAWRQGAQETQYF
13,TRBV3-1,-,many,TRBJ2-7,TGTGCCAGCAGCCTAGGGGGACACTACGAGCAGTACTTC,CASSLGGHYEQYF
14,TRBV10-1,TRBD1,-,TRBJ2-7,TGCGCCAGCAGTGAGTCAACAGGGGGTCGGGAGCAGTACTTC,CASSESTGGREQYF
15,TRBV6-2/TRBV6-3,-,-,TRBJ2-1,TGTGCCAGCAGTCCCGGGACTCCTACTTACAATGAGCAGTTCTTC,CASSPGTPTYNEQFF
15,TRBV4-1,-,-,TRBJ1-1,TGCGCCAGCAGCCAGTGGGGGGGAGTGAACACTGAAGCTTTCTTT,CASSQWGGVNTEAFF
14,TRBV12-3/TRBV12-4,-,-,TRBJ2-7,TGTGCCAGCAGTTTAGTACCCCCCAGGAACGAGCAGTACTTC,CASSLVPPRNEQYF
16,TRBV28,-,many,TRBJ2-5,TGTGCCAGCAGTTTCCTCGACAATTCTCTGGGGGAGACCCAGTACTTC,CASSFLDNSLGETQYF
16,TRBV5-6,TRBD2,-,TRBJ2-1,TGTGCCAGCAGCCTCTTACTAGCGGGGAATTACAATGAGCAGTTCTTC,CASSLLLAGNYNEQFF
14,TRBV12-3/TRBV12-4,-,few,TRBJ1-6,TGTGCCAGCAGCTCTAGACCGCGAAATTCACCCCTCCACTTT,CASSSRPRNSPLHF
15,TRBV12-3/TRBV12-4,-,few,TRBJ1-5,TGTGCCAGCAGTTTGGGGGCTTCGAGCAATCAGCCCCAGCATTTT,CASSLGASSNQPQHF
12,TRBV7-8,-,once,TRBJ2-5,TGTGCCAGCAGCTCCAGTTGGGAGACCCAGTACTTC,CASSSSWETQYF
13,TRBV4-2,-,few,TRBJ2-1,TGTGCCAGCAGCCAAGAGGGAGCGGGCCCACCGCACTTC,CASSQEGAGPPHF
14,TRBV27,-,-,TRBJ1-1,TGTGCCAGCAGTCCCCTGCTCGGGGGCGCTGAAGCTTTCTTT,CASSPLLGGAEAFF
15,TRBV5-1,TRBD1,-,TRBJ2-7,TGCGCCAGCAGCCAAGAGGACAGGGGTCGGTACGAGCAGTACTTC,CASSQEDRGRYEQYF
17,TRBV12-3/TRBV12-4,-,-,TRBJ2-2,TGTGCCAGCAGTTTAGTGGCCGGCAGGACTATTCCCGGGGAGCTGTTTTTT,CASSLVAGRTIPGELFF
17,TRBV7-9,-,-,TRBJ2-3,TGTGCCAGCAGCTTAGGCGCTGAGGGACCATTCACAGATACGCAGTATTTT,CASSLGAEGPFTDTQYF
16,TRBV2,TRBD2,few,TRBJ2-3,TGTGCCAGCAGTGTCAAAGCGGGGTACAGCACAGATACGCAGTATTTT,CASSVKAGYSTDTQYF
12,TRBV20-1,-,few,TRBJ2-5,TGCAGTGCCCTACGCGTCCGGGAGACCCAGTACTTC,CSALRVRETQYF
17,TRBV29-1,-,-,TRBJ2-7,TGCAGCGTTGAAGTTCGCTATGGCAGGGGTGGGATCCGGGAGCAGTACTTC,CSVEVRYGRGGIREQYF
14,TRBV7-2,-,once,TRBJ2-7,TGTGCCAGCAGCTTAAGGGCGGGACGGGGCGAGCAGTACTTC,CASSLRAGRGEQYF
15,TRBV5-1,-,-,TRBJ1-1,TGCGCCAGCAGCCCCAGGAGTTTAGGGAACACTGAAGCTTTCTTT,CASSPRSLGNTEAFF
15,TRBV12-3/TRBV12-4,-,many,TRBJ2-1,TGTGCCAGCAGCCGAGACAGGTTGTCCTACAATGAGCAGTTCTTC,CASSRDRLSYNEQFF